Below, one T cell receptor (beta chain) is given with its context. These data are taken from a study of long-term antiretroviral therapy in people with HIV. The run of the v3.0 immunoSEQ assay was at survey level. Only in-frame clones appear in the TCRdb table, and some are missing; sequencing was by immunoSEQ multiplex PCR. Of fewer than 25,000 clones listed, more than 65% were seen once; the top ten hold roughly 7.3%. The CDR3 has 15 amino acids. After removal of 1 base from V and 6 bases from J, the junction contained 6 bases not matched to a gene. The germline V gene encodes CDR1 SGHTA and CDR2 FQGNSA.

The V call is TRBV7-2, the J call TRBJ2-1, with 7 bases fitting TRBD1. Specimen: unsorted PBMCs, collected at the start of antiretroviral therapy. This clonotype was sampled from a middle-aged man with HIV. CDR3 nucleotide sequence: TGTGCCAGCAGCTTAGTGGGGACAGCGACCAATGAGCAGTTCTTC. This translates into CASSLVGTATNEQFF.